One sample yielded the 10 T cell receptor beta chains listed below, sequenced in a study of cytomegalovirus exposure and HLA in healthy donors (dated by TCRdb to the late 2010s). Libraries were built with the immunoSEQ multiplex PCR assay. For the multiplex PCR, a mixture combining 60 forward primers for TCR Vbeta segments and 13 reverse primers for TCR Jbeta segments was used. Held by TCRdb, this immuneACCESS table contains in-frame sequences only and omits some clones. Under half of the omission traces to an unresolved V gene where checked; the cause of the rest is unknown. This sample lists about 160,000 clones; roughly 85% were detected once. 1% of the sample is in the top ten clones. The sequencing sample was made of PBMCs. These receptors originate from a boy aged 2 to 9 in good health and CMV-seronegative.

This clone was observed a single time. This chain uses TRBV21-1 with TRBJ1-5; the D segment call TRBD1 is taken from the table without a DNA check. TRBV21-1 is a pseudogene. The CDR3 contains 16 residues. The CDR3 DNA follows: TGTGCCAGCACCCGATTTGGACAGGGAAGGACGCAGCCCCAGCATTTT. Encoded protein: CASTRFGQGRTQPQHF.

V and J are TRBV2 and TRBJ2-2, with 10 bases matching TRBD2. Germline values: CDR1 SNHLY, CDR2 FYNNEI. The CDR3 is 17 residues long. Losses at the gene ends were 6 bases for V and 3 bases for J; bases not matched to a gene: 10. CDR3: CASSSSASGGHTGELFF. The CDR3 DNA reads as TGTGCCAGCAGCTCCTCCGCTAGCGGGGGTCACACCGGGGAGCTGTTTTTT.

This sequence joins TRBV6-6 and TRBJ2-1; D is uncertain. Trimming pared 6 bases from V and 7 bases from J, leaving 13 bases between. The germline V gene has CDR1 MNHNY and CDR2 SVGAGI (reference sequence). The CDR3 is made up of 13 amino acids. CDR3 in DNA: TGTGCCAGCAGCATTTGGGCCTCAAATGAGCAGTTCTTC. Its protein is CASSIWASNEQFF.

This chain links TRBV29-1 with TRBJ2-5; D uncertain. The CDR3 covers 12 residues. V lost 5 bases and J 3 bases, leaving 10 bases between the germline ends. Germline V lookup: CDR1 SQVTM, CDR2 ANQGSEA. The CDR3 here is CSVSWAEETQYF. In DNA form, the CDR3 reads TGCAGCGTTAGTTGGGCAGAAGAGACCCAGTACTTC.

As DNA, the CDR3 is TGTGCCAGCAGCGGGACTAGCGGGGGGGGTCCTCAGACCCAGTACTTC. Amino acid sequence: CASSGTSGGGPQTQYF. This chain uses TRBV7-8 with TRBJ2-5; TRBD2 agrees at 16 bases. With V trimmed by 5 bases and J by 6 bases, 6 bases remained unmatched. CDR1 and CDR2 (germline): SGHVS, FQNEAQ. The CDR3 has 16 amino acids.

This chain connects TRBV7-9 to TRBJ2-5; 9 bases agree with TRBD1. The DNA end is a closer match to TRBJ2-7, so the J assignment may be wrong. The CDR3 consists of 18 residues. The germline V gene encodes CDR1 SEHNR and CDR2 FQNEAQ (reference sequence). CDR3 amino acids: CASSLAGGLGQGRYEQYF. As DNA, the CDR3 is TGTGCCAGCAGCTTAGCGGGGGGACTGGGACAGGGACGCTACGAGCAGTACTTC.

The V call is TRBV30, the J call TRBJ2-5; 7 bases are a match to TRBD1. With V trimmed by 3 bases and J by 2 bases, 9 bases remained unmatched. This CDR3 contains 15 residues. Germline loops: CDR1 GTSNPN, CDR2 SVGIG (reference sequence). CDR3 sequence reads: CAWSYFDRDQETQYF. The CDR3 DNA follows: TGTGCCTGGAGCTATTTCGACAGGGATCAAGAGACCCAGTACTTC.

This clone has only one observation. The V call is TRBV4-2, the J call TRBJ2-1; the match to TRBD2 covers 14 bases. Germline loops: CDR1 LGHNA, CDR2 YNFKEQ. V gave up 1 base and J gave up 9 bases; unmatched junction bases: 8. The CDR3 loop spans 17 amino acids. CDR3 residues: CASSQGGLAGDWSEQFF. The CDR3 DNA reads TGTGCCAGCAGCCAAGGGGGACTAGCGGGGGATTGGTCTGAGCAGTTCTTC.

The rearrangement joins TRBV19 to TRBJ2-6; maybe TRBD2 (5 bases). The germline V and J ends were trimmed by 5 bases and 1 base, with 9 bases remaining between them. This CDR3 is built from 15 residues. From germline, CDR1 is LNHDA and CDR2 SQIVND (reference sequence). The CDR3 nucleotides are TGTGCCAGTAGTTCTAGCAGGTCTGGGGCCAACGTCCTGACTTTC. Translation gives CASSSSRSGANVLTF.

The rearrangement joins TRBV7-9 to TRBJ1-1, with D possibly matching TRBD1 (5 bases). V was clipped by 5 bases and J by 10 bases, with 14 bases between them. Germline V gives CDR1 SEHNR, CDR2 FQNEAQ (reference sequence). The CDR3 extends over 12 amino acids. CDR3 coding DNA: TGTGCCAGCAGCCCCGGCCCCACAGGAGCTTTCTTT. Its translation is CASSPGPTGAFF.